Reported below is one T cell receptor beta chain. The CDR3 extends over 13 amino acids. Germline loops: CDR1 SGHRS, CDR2 YFSETQ. Trimming cost V 4 bases and J 4 bases; bases outside gene matches: 4. As handled by the study authors: Reference gene primer amplification gave nucleated cell count estimates. Produced via immunoSEQ multiplex PCR; TCRdb's table is partial and in-frame only. That table supplies the V and J calls and clone size; D and trimming were determined from the DNA. The profile shows around 400,000 clones, approximately 87% of them singletons. Enrollment of patients from Seattle took place during active infection, with longitudinal follow-up. The sample is drawn from a study of blood T cell repertoires in COVID-19. Study details: Sources were T cells, B-cell-depleted T cells, or PBMCs; the material itself was cDNA or gDNA.

This sequence originates from a woman between 25 and 40 years old with COVID-19, enrolled during active disease. This chain connects TRBV5-1 to TRBJ1-1; 7 bases match TRBD1. The material sequenced was peripheral blood. The CDR3 nucleotides read TGCGCCAGCAGCGAGACAGGGCCCACTGAAGCTTTCTTT. Its protein is CASSETGPTEAFF.